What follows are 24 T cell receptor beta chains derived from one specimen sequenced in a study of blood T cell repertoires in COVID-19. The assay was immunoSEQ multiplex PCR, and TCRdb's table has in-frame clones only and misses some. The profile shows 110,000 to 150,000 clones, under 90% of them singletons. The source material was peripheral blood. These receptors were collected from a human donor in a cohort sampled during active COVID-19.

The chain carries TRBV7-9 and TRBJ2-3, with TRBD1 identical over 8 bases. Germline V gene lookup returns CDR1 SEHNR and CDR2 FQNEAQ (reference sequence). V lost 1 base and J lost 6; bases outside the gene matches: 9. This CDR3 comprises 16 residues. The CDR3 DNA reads TGTGCCAGCAGCTTAGGGACAGGGAGGAATGGGGATACGCAGTATTTT. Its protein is CASSLGTGRNGDTQYF.

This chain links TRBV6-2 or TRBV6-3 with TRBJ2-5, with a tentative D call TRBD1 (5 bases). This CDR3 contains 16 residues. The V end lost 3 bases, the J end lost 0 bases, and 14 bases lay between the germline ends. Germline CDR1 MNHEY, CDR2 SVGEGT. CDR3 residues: CASSYFGRAHQETQYF. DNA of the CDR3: TGTGCCAGCAGTTATTTTGGCAGGGCTCACCAAGAGACCCAGTACTTC.

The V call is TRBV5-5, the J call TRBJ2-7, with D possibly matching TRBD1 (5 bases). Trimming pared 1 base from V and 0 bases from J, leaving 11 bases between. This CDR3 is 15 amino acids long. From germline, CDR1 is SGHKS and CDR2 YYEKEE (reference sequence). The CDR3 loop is CASSLLAGPSYEQYF. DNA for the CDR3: TGTGCCAGCAGCTTGCTTGCAGGGCCCTCCTACGAGCAGTACTTC.

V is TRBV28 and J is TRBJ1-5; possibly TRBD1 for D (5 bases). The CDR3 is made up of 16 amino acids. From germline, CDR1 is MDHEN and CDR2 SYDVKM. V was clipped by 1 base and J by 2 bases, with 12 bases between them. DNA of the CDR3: TGTGCCAGCAGTTTATATCGGGACTTCGGCAATCAGCCCCAGCATTTT. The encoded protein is CASSLYRDFGNQPQHF.

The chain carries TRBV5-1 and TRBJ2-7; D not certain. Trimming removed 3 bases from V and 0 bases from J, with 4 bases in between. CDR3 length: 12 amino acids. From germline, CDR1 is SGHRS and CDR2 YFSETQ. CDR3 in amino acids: CASSSSSYEQYF. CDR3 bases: TGCGCCAGCAGCTCCAGCTCCTACGAGCAGTACTTC.

DNA for the CDR3: TGTGCCAGTAGTATAGCTCCTGGGACAGGCTACTACGAGCAGTACTTC. This encodes CASSIAPGTGYYEQYF. This sequence joins TRBV19 and TRBJ2-7, with TRBD1 matching 8 bases. V shed 1 base, J shed 3 bases, and the junction held 8 bases outside the gene matches. CDR3 length equals 16 residues. CDR1 and CDR2 (germline): LNHDA, SQIVND (reference sequence). The variable domain in full, completed from reference TRBV19 and TRBJ2-7, reads DGGITQSPKYLFRKEGQNVTLSCEQNLNHDAMYWYRQDPGQGLRLIYYSQIVNDFQKGDIAEGYSVSREKKESFPLTVTSAQKNPTAFYLCASSIAPGTGYYEQYFGPGTRLTVT.

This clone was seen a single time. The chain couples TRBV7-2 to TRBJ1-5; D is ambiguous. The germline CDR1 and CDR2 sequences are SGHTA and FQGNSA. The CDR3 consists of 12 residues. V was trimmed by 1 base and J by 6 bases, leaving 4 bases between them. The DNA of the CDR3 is TGTGCCAGCAGCTTAGTCGGTCAGCCCCAGCATTTT. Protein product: CASSLVGQPQHF.

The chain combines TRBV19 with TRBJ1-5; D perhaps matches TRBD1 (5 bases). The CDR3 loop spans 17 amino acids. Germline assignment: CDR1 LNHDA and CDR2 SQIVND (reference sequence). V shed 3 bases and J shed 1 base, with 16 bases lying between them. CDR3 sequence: CASSILTLGGSNQPQHF. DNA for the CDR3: TGTGCCAGTAGTATTTTAACCTTGGGGGGGAGCAATCAGCCCCAGCATTTT. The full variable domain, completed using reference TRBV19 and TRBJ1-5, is DGGITQSPKYLFRKEGQNVTLSCEQNLNHDAMYWYRQDPGQGLRLIYYSQIVNDFQKGDIAEGYSVSREKKESFPLTVTSAQKNPTAFYLCASSILTLGGSNQPQHFGDGTRLSIL.

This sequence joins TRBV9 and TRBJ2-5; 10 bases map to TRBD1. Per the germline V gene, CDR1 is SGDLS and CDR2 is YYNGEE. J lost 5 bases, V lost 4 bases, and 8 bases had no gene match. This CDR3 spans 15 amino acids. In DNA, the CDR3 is TGTGCCAGCAGCACGGACAGGGGGACGATTGAGACCCAGTACTTC. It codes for CASSTDRGTIETQYF.

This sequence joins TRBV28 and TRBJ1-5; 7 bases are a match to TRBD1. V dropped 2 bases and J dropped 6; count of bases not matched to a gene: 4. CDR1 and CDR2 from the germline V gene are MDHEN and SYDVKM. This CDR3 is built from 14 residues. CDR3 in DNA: TGTGCCAGCAGTTTAGGGCAGGGGGGTCAGCCCCAGCATTTT. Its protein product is CASSLGQGGQPQHF.

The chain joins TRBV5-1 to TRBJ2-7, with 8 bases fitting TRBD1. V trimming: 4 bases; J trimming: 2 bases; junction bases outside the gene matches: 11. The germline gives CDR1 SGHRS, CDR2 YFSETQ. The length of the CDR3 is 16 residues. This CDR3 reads CASSPGQGESAYEQYF. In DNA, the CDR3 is TGCGCCAGCAGCCCTGGACAGGGAGAGTCGGCCTACGAGCAGTACTTC.

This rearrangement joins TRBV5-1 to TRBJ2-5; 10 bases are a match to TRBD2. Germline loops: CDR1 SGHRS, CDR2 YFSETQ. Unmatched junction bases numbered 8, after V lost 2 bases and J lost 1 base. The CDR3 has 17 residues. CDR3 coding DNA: TGCGCCAGCAGCTTCGGACTGCTAGCGGGAGTCCAAGAGACCCAGTACTTC. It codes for CASSFGLLAGVQETQYF.

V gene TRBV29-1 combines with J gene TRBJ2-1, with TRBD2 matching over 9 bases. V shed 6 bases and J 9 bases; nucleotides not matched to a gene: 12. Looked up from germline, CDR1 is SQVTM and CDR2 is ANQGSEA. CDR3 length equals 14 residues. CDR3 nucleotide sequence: TGCAGCGTCCCCTTGGGCGGGAGGGCTGTTGAGCAGTTCTTC. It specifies CSVPLGGRAVEQFF.

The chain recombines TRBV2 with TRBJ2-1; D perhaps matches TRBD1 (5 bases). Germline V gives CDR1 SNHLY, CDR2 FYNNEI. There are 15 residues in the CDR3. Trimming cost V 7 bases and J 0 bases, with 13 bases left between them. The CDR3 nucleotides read TGTGCCAGCAAACAGGCGGTTAACTCCTACAATGAGCAGTTCTTC. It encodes CASKQAVNSYNEQFF.

As DNA, the CDR3 is TGTGCCAGCAGCCTTGGACAGGGACTAAATTCACCCCTCCACTTT. It translates to CASSLGQGLNSPLHF. The rearrangement links TRBV14 to TRBJ1-6; 8 nucleotides match TRBD1. Germline V gene sequence: CDR1 SGHDN, CDR2 FVKESK. Trimming at V came to 4 bases and at J to 7 bases, leaving 6 bases not matched to a gene. The CDR3 covers 15 residues. Based on the CDR3 plus reference TRBV14 and TRBJ1-6, the full variable domain is EAGVTQFPSHSVIEKGQTVTLRCDPISGHDNLYWYRRVMGKEIKFLLHFVKESKQDESGMPNNRFLAERTGGTYSTLKVQPAELEDSGVYFCASSLGQGLNSPLHFGNGTRLTVT.

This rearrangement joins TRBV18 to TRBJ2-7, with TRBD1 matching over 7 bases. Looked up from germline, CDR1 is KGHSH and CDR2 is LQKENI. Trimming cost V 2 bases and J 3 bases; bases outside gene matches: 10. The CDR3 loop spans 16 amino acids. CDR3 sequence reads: CASSPETGTVRYEQYF. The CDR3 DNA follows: TGTGCCAGCTCACCAGAGACCGGGACAGTCCGCTACGAGCAGTACTTC.

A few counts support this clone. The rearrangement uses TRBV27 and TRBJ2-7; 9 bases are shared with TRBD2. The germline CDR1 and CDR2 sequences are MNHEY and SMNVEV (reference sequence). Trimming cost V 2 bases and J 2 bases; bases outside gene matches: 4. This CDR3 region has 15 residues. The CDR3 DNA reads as TGTGCCAGCAGTTTAAAGTCTAGCGGGACCTACGAGCAGTACTTC. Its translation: CASSLKSSGTYEQYF.

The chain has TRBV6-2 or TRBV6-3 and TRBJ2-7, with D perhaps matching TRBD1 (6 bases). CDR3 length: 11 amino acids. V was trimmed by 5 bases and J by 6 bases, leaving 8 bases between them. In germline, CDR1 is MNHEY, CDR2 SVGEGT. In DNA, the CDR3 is TGTGCCAGCAGTACAGGGCGCGAGCAGTACTTC. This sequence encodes CASSTGREQYF.

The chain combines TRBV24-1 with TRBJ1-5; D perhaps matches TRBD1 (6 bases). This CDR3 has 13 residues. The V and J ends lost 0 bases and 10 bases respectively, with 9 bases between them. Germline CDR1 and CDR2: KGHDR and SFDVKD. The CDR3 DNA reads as TGTGCCACCAGTGATTTGTGGGGGGGCCCCCAGCATTTT. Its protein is CATSDLWGGPQHF.

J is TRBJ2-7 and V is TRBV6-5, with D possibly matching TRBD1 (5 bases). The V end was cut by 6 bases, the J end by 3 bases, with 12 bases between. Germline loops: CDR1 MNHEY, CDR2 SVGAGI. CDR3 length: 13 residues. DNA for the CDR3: TGTGCCAGCAGCCTGACAGACCTCTACGAGCAGTACTTC. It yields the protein CASSLTDLYEQYF.

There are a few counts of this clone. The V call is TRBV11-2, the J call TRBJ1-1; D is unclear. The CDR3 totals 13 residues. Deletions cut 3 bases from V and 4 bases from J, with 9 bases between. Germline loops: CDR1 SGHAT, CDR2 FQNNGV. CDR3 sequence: CASSFRSITEAFF. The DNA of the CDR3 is TGTGCCAGCAGCTTTAGGAGCATCACTGAAGCTTTCTTT.

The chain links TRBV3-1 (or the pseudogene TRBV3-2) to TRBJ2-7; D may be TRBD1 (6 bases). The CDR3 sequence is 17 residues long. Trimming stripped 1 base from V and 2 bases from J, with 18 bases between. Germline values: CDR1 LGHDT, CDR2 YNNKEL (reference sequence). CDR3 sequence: CASSQVMSVRTAYEQYF. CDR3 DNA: TGTGCCAGCAGCCAAGTAATGTCTGTCAGGACAGCCTACGAGCAGTACTTC.

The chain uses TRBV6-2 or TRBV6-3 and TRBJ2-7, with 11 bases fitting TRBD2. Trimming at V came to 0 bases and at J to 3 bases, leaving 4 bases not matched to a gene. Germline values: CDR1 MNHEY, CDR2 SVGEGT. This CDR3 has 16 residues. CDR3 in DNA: TGTGCCAGCAGTTACTCGACGCTAGCGGGAGGCTACGAGCAGTACTTC. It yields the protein CASSYSTLAGGYEQYF.

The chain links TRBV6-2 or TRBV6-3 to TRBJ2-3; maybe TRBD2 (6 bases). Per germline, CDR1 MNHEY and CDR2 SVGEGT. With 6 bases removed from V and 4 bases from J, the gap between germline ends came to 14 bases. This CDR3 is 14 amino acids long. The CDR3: CASSPFSSADTQYF. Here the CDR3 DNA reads TGTGCCAGCAGCCCCTTCTCTAGCGCAGATACGCAGTATTTT.